This T cell receptor (beta chain) was identified during a study of cytomegalovirus exposure and HLA in healthy donors. PCR used 60 Vbeta primers and 13 Jbeta primers. Assay: immunoSEQ multiplex PCR; the TCRdb copy retains only in-frame clones and omits some. The sample contains fewer than 130,000 clones, around 80% of which appear only once. Whole-study findings and limits: Roughly uniform depth of sequencing across donors was assumed in presence/absence analyses. It was reportedly the case that the classifier diagnosed cytomegalovirus status with high specificity and sensitivity. Indistinguishable V segments such as TRBV6-2 and TRBV6-3 were excluded. A list of approximately 160 TCR beta chains associated with cytomegalovirus was given.

The ends lost 5 bases at V and 5 bases at J; junction bases unmatched: 10. The germline V gene has CDR1 LNHDA and CDR2 SQIVND (reference sequence). The CDR3 has 16 amino acids. Details on this clone: Antigen: not known.

The V and J genes are TRBV19 and TRBJ2-7, with 12 bases aligning to TRBD2. The material sequenced was PBMCs. The sequence was collected from a woman aged 40 to 49 in good health and CMV-seronegative. CDR3 bases: TGTGCCAGTAGTTGGCGACTAGCGGGAGAAGGCGACGAGCAGTACTTC. Its translation: CASSWRLAGEGDEQYF. The full variable domain, rest sourced from reference TRBV19 and TRBJ2-7, is DGGITQSPKYLFRKEGQNVTLSCEQNLNHDAMYWYRQDPGQGLRLIYYSQIVNDFQKGDIAEGYSVSREKKESFPLTVTSAQKNPTAFYLCASSWRLAGEGDEQYFGPGTRLTVT.